The rows below give T cell receptor beta chains drawn from one sample of a study of OX40 agonist ivuxolimab in advanced cancers. Repertoires were generated with immunoSEQ multiplex PCR, while TCRdb's copy carries only in-frame clones and drops some. This table has approximately 44,000 clones, roughly 84% appearing once. Sequenced here: CD4+ or CD8+ T cells sorted from blood, sampled in a trial of the OX40 agonist ivuxolimab. All receptors come from an adult with an advanced solid tumor such as melanoma, head and neck, liver or kidney cancer. Both conserved end residues are part of each CDR3. D genes are given only for firm matches. For some rows the clone size is stated as once, few or many, or as a class when expanded; others skip it.

D,V,size,J,CDR3,DNA
.,TRBV5-1,.,TRBJ2-7,CASSPQGPLGEQYF,TGCGCCAGCAGCCCGCAGGGCCCCCTGGGAGAGCAGTACTTC
.,TRBV6-5,.,TRBJ2-1,CASTTRGVQFF,TGTGCCAGCACTACACGAGGGGTGCAGTTCTTC
.,TRBV29-1,.,TRBJ2-7,CSVEDGAESYEQYF,TGCAGCGTTGAAGACGGGGCAGAGTCCTACGAGCAGTACTTC
.,TRBV6-1,.,TRBJ1-4,CASSEALAGASNEKLFF,TGTGCCAGCAGTGAAGCGCTGGCCGGGGCGTCTAATGAAAAACTGTTTTTT
.,TRBV18,.,TRBJ2-5,CASSPGTSQETQYF,TGTGCCAGCTCACCCGGGACAAGTCAAGAGACCCAGTACTTC
TRBD2,TRBV7-9,.,TRBJ2-7,CASSHRTSAHEQYF,TGTGCCAGCAGCCACCGCACTAGCGCCCACGAGCAGTACTTC
.,TRBV5-1,few,TRBJ2-5,CASRGYQETQYF,TGCGCCAGCAGGGGGTACCAAGAGACCCAGTACTTC
.,TRBV7-9,few,TRBJ2-7,CASSPSGPYEQYF,TGTGCCAGCAGCCCGAGCGGCCCCTACGAGCAGTACTTC
.,TRBV29-1,.,TRBJ2-1,CSVSYNEQFF,TGCAGCGTTTCGTACAATGAGCAGTTCTTC
.,TRBV5-6,.,TRBJ2-2,CASSLYRDTGELFF,TGTGCCAGCAGCTTATACAGGGACACCGGGGAGCTGTTTTTT
TRBD1,TRBV2,.,TRBJ1-5,CASSGTGRNQPQHF,TGTGCCAGCAGTGGGACAGGGAGGAATCAGCCCCAGCATTTT
.,TRBV25-1,.,TRBJ2-7,CASSEYVRGEQYF,TGTGCCAGCAGTGAATACGTGAGGGGCGAGCAGTACTTC
.,TRBV5-6,.,TRBJ1-5,CASIAWGVGGSSPQHF,TGTGCCAGCATCGCCTGGGGGGTGGGTGGATCATCGCCCCAGCATTTT
TRBD1,TRBV6-6,once,TRBJ1-4,CASIDRGGSEKLFF,TGTGCCAGCATTGACAGGGGAGGCAGTGAAAAACTGTTTTTT
TRBD1,TRBV5-1,.,TRBJ2-7,CASSTGQGAYEQYF,TGCGCCAGCAGTACGGGACAGGGGGCCTACGAGCAGTACTTC
.,TRBV11-2,.,TRBJ2-5,CASSPRGLETQYF,TGTGCCAGCAGCCCAAGGGGGTTAGAGACCCAGTACTTC
.,TRBV5-6,.,TRBJ2-7,CASSFPEAYEQYF,TGTGCCAGCAGCTTTCCAGAAGCCTACGAGCAGTACTTC
.,TRBV5-1,.,TRBJ2-7,CASSFAGWGEQYF,TGCGCCAGCAGCTTTGCGGGGTGGGGCGAGCAGTACTTC
.,TRBV9,.,TRBJ2-3,CASSVRGYATDTQYF,TGTGCCAGCAGCGTTCGAGGGTACGCCACAGATACGCAGTATTTT
TRBD1,TRBV5-6,few,TRBJ1-2,CASSRMTGNYIYTF,TGTGCCAGCAGTCGAATGACAGGGAATTATATCTACACCTTC
TRBD1,TRBV4-3,.,TRBJ2-7,CASSQPGQGAEEQYF,TGCGCCAGCAGCCAACCGGGACAGGGGGCGGAAGAGCAGTACTTC
.,TRBV19,once,TRBJ1-2,CASSPPTDPFANYGYTF,TGTGCCAGTAGTCCTCCGACAGATCCTTTTGCTAACTATGGCTACACCTTC
.,TRBV9,once,TRBJ1-1,CASSPRGVSTEAFF,TGTGCCAGCAGCCCCCGCGGGGTGAGCACTGAAGCTTTCTTT